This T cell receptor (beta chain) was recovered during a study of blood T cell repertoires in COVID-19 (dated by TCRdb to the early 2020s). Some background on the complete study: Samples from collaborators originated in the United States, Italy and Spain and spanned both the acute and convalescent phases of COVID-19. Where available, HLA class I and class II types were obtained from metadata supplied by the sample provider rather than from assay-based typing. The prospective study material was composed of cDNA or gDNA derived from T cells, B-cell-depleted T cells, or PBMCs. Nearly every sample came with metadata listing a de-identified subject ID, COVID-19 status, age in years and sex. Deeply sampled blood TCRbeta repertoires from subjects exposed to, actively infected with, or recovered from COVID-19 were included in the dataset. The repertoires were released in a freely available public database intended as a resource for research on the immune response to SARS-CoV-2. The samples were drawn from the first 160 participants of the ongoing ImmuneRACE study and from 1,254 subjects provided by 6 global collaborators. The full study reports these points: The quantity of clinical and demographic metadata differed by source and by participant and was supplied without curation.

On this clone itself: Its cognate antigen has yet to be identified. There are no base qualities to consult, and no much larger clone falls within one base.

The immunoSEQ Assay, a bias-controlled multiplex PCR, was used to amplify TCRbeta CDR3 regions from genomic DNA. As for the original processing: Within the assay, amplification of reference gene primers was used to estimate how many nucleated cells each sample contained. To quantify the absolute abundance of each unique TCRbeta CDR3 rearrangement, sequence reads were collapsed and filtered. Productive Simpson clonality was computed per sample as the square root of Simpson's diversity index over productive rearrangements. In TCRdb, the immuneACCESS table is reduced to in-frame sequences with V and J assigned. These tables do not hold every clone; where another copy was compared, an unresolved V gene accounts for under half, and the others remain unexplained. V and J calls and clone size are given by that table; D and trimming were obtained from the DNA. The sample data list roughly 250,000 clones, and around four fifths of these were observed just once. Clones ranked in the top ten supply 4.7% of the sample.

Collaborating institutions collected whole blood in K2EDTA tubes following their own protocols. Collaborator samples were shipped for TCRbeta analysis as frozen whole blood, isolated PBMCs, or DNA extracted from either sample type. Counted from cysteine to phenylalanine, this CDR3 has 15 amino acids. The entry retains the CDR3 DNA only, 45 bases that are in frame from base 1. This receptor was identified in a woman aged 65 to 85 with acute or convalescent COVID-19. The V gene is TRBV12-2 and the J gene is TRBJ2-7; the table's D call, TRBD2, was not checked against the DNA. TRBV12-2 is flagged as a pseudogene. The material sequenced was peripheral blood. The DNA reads TGTGCAAGTCGCTTAGCGCGGGCCTACTCCTACGAGCAGTACTTC. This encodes CASRLARAYSYEQYF.